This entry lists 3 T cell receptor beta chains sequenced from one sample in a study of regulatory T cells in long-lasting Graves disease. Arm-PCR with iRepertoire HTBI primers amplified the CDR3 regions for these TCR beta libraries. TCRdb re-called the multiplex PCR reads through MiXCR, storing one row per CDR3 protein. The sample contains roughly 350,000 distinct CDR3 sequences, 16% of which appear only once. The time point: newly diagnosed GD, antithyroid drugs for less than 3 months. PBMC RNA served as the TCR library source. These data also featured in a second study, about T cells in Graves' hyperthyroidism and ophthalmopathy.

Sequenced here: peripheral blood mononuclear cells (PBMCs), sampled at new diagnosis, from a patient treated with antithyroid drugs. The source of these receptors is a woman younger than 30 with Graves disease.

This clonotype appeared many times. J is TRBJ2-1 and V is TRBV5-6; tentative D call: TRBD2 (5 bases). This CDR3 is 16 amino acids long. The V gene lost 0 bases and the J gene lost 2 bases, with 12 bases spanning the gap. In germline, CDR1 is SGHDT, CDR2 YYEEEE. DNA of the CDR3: TGTGCCAGCAGCTTGGTTAGGGAGACCCCCTACAATGAGCAGTTCTTC. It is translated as CASSLVRETPYNEQFF.

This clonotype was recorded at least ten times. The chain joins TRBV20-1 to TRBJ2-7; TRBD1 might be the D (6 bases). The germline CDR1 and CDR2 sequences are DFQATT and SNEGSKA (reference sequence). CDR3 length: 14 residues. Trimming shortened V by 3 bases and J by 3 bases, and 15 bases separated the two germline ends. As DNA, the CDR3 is TGCAGTGCTAGTGCCCGGGACAACCTCTACGAGCAGTACTTC. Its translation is CSASARDNLYEQYF.

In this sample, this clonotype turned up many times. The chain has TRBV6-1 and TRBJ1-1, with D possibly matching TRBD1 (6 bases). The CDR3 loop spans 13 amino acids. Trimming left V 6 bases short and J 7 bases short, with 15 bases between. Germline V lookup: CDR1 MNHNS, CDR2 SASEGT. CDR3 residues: CASSSRGANEAFF. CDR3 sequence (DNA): TGTGCCAGCAGCTCCAGGGGCGCGAATGAAGCTTTCTTT.